The 9 T cell receptor beta chains given below trace back to one sample, sequenced in a study of cytotoxic CD8 clonotypes in ibrutinib-treated CLL (dated by TCRdb to about 2021). Reading the label with the study, this specimen's time point is: eleven to twelve months on ibrutinib. The library was prepared using the immunoSEQ multiplex PCR assay. As stored in TCRdb, this immuneACCESS dataset retains in-frame rearrangements with V and J assigned. A fraction of the clones does not appear; measured against another copy, unresolved V genes explain less than half of the discrepancy, and the remainder lacks a known reason. In all, the sample holds some 160,000 clones, and around 84% of those were seen once. The ten largest clones take up 2% to 2.5% of the sample. The starting material was PBMCs, obtained after 12 months of ibrutinib treatment. The receptors here all came from a human donor with chronic lymphocytic leukemia.

This chain uses TRBV28 with TRBJ1-2, with TRBD1 matching 7 bases. Germline assignment: CDR1 MDHEN and CDR2 SYDVKM. This CDR3 spans 14 amino acids. The V segment lost 7 bases and the J segment 3 bases; nucleotides outside the gene matches: 8. CDR3 loop: CASTPPTGHYGYTF. CDR3 nucleotides: TGTGCCAGCACCCCTCCGACAGGGCACTATGGCTACACCTTC.

As regards this clone: Other DNA variants within this sample encode the same CDR3. The rearrangement links TRBV19 to TRBJ1-5; D gene ambiguous. CDR3 length: 14 amino acids. V was shortened by 1 base and J by 3 bases, with 7 bases between the two germline ends. The germline V gene encodes CDR1 LNHDA and CDR2 SQIVND (reference sequence). CDR3 sequence (DNA): TGTGCCAGTAGTATAGTAGGTTCCAATCAGCCCCAGCATTTT. This translates into CASSIVGSNQPQHF.

The chain couples TRBV4-1 to TRBJ1-1; 9 nucleotides agree with TRBD1. After removal of 4 bases from V and 7 bases from J, the junction contained 28 bases not matched to a gene. This CDR3 comprises 21 residues. Germline lookup yields CDR1 MGHRA and CDR2 YSYEKL. Here the CDR3 DNA reads TGCGCCAGCAGCCGCGATCGGCCGAGAGGACAGGGGATGGGTGAGGTGGGTGAAGCTTTCTTT. This sequence encodes CASSRDRPRGQGMGEVGEAFF.

The chain combines TRBV14 with TRBJ1-1, with D perhaps TRBD1 (5 bases). V was clipped by 4 bases and J by 8 bases, with 14 bases between them. The germline gives CDR1 SGHDN, CDR2 FVKESK. The CDR3 covers 13 residues. CDR3 sequence: CASSLYSGQEAFF. Written as DNA, the CDR3 is TGTGCCAGCAGCCTATATAGTGGACAAGAAGCTTTCTTT.

This clone appeared a few times. This sequence joins TRBV6-1 and TRBJ2-1, with D possibly being TRBD2 (5 bases). With 2 bases removed from V and 3 bases from J, the gap between germline ends came to 11 bases. Per the germline V gene, CDR1 is MNHNS and CDR2 is SASEGT. This CDR3 has 15 amino acids. The CDR3: CASSELRAIYNEQFF. CDR3 nucleotides: TGTGCCAGCAGTGAATTGAGGGCCATCTACAATGAGCAGTTCTTC.

The gene calls are TRBV28 and TRBJ1-5, with TRBD1 matching 7 bases. The CDR3 runs 15 residues. The ends lost 2 bases at V and 4 bases at J; junction bases unmatched: 5. The germline gives CDR1 MDHEN, CDR2 SYDVKM. The CDR3 DNA is TGTGCCAGCAGTTTAGGGGACAGAAGTAATCAGCCCCAGCATTTT. Amino acids: CASSLGDRSNQPQHF.

This chain connects TRBV4-3 to TRBJ1-2; no firm D call. Trimming cost V 1 base and J 8 bases, with 23 bases left between them. CDR1 and CDR2 (germline): LGHNA, YSLEER. CDR3 length equals 17 residues. This chain's CDR3 is CASSQGFATIDAGGYTF. For the CDR3, the DNA is TGCGCCAGCAGCCAAGGTTTCGCAACCATCGACGCGGGGGGCTACACCTTC.

The chain has TRBV5-6 and TRBJ2-2; D gene unclear. The CDR3 loop spans 14 amino acids. The V gene lost 4 bases and the J gene lost 2 bases, with 9 bases spanning the gap. Germline lookup yields CDR1 SGHDT and CDR2 YYEEEE. CDR3 sequence (DNA): TGTGCCAGCAGCCTTAGTGTTAACACCGGGGAGCTGTTTTTT. Its protein is CASSLSVNTGELFF.

The genes are TRBV28 and TRBJ2-7; 10 bases map to TRBD1. V lost 6 bases and J lost 7; bases outside the gene matches: 21. The CDR3 is made up of 18 amino acids. Germline V gives CDR1 MDHEN, CDR2 SYDVKM. In DNA form, the CDR3 reads TGTGCCAGCAGATTTGGGGACAGGGGAGGGAGGAGGTCGGATGAGCAGTACTTC. It codes for CASRFGDRGGRRSDEQYF.